The 17 T cell receptor beta chains in this list originate from one sample, sequenced in a study of cytomegalovirus exposure and HLA in healthy donors. Clones were read by immunoSEQ multiplex PCR, and TCRdb kept only the in-frame ones, dropping some. The sample lists 150,000 to 200,000 clones, about 86% occurring once. Sequenced: PBMCs. These receptors were collected from a woman younger than 35 in good health and CMV-seronegative.

The V call is TRBV5-5, the J call TRBJ1-4; D ambiguous. The CDR3 is 14 amino acids. In germline, CDR1 is SGHKS, CDR2 YYEKEE (reference sequence). V gave up 0 bases and J gave up 8 bases, with 11 bases separating them. In DNA, the CDR3 is TGTGCCAGCAGCTTGGCCACGCAGGCGGAAAAACTGTTTTTT. Its translation is CASSLATQAEKLFF. Full variable domain (outside the CDR3, taken from reference TRBV5-5 and TRBJ1-4): DAGVTQSPTHLIKTRGQQVTLRCSPISGHKSVSWYQQVLGQGPQFIFQYYEKEERGRGNFPDRFSARQFPNYSSELNVNALLLGDSALYLCASSLATQAEKLFFGSGTQLSVL.

The CDR3 DNA is TGTGCCAGCAGCGGCGGGACTAGCTCCTACAATGAGCAGTTCTTC. It yields the protein CASSGGTSSYNEQFF. The rearrangement joins TRBV9 to TRBJ2-1; TRBD2 agrees at 8 bases. Per germline, CDR1 SGDLS and CDR2 YYNGEE. This CDR3 has 15 residues. With 3 bases clipped from V and 0 bases from J, the junction kept 2 bases outside the gene matches.

This clone is a singleton in its sample. J is TRBJ1-2 and V is TRBV7-9; D unclear. Per germline, CDR1 SEHNR and CDR2 FQNEAQ (reference sequence). The CDR3 spans 16 residues. Trimming cost V 0 bases and J 8 bases, with 19 bases left between them. CDR3 region: CASSLARSPRTGGYTF. The DNA of the CDR3 is TGTGCCAGCAGCTTAGCGCGCAGCCCGAGGACGGGGGGCTACACCTTC.

This clone was seen only once. The CDR3 DNA reads TGCAGCGTTCGGGACAGCTACGAGCAGTACTTC. The encoded protein is CSVRDSYEQYF. The chain couples TRBV29-1 to TRBJ2-7; TRBD1 agrees at 7 bases. V shed 5 bases, J shed 3 bases, and the junction held 1 base outside the gene matches. In germline, CDR1 is SQVTM, CDR2 ANQGSEA. The CDR3 is made up of 11 amino acids.

The chain carries TRBV4-3 and TRBJ1-3; possibly TRBD1 for D (5 bases). There are 16 residues in the CDR3. Germline CDR1 is LGHNA and CDR2 is YSLEER. The V gene lost 0 bases and the J gene lost 2 bases, with 11 bases spanning the gap. DNA of the CDR3: TGCGCCAGCAGCCAAGATAGCGGCAGGGCTGGAAACACCATATATTTT. This sequence encodes CASSQDSGRAGNTIYF.

Turning to this clone: Other DNA sequences in the sample encode the same CDR3. V and J are TRBV7-2 and TRBJ2-5; D possibly corresponds to TRBD1 (6 bases). The germline CDR1 and CDR2 sequences are SGHTA and FQGNSA. The ends were cut back, 2 bases at V and 5 bases at J, with 6 bases in the middle. CDR3 length: 12 residues. CDR3 nucleotide sequence: TGTGCCAGCAGCTTAAGGGGGGAGACCCAGTACTTC. Its protein is CASSLRGETQYF.

The chain combines TRBV4-3 with TRBJ1-2, with D tentatively TRBD1 (6 bases). The length of the CDR3 is 15 residues. V was shortened by 3 bases and J by 5 bases, with 16 bases between the two germline ends. CDR1 and CDR2 (germline): LGHNA, YSLEER. This CDR3 is CASSQGGTTLYGYTF. The CDR3 bases are TGCGCCAGCAGCCAGGGTGGGACAACCCTTTATGGCTACACCTTC.

This clone was seen a few times. The chain joins TRBV19 to TRBJ1-1, with 9 bases lining up with TRBD1. Germline CDR1 LNHDA, CDR2 SQIVND (reference sequence). J gave up 2 bases and V 10 bases, and 5 bases lay outside the gene matches. The CDR3 runs 13 residues. CDR3 in amino acids: CATQQGANTEAFF. CDR3 DNA: TGTGCCACCCAACAGGGGGCTAACACTGAAGCTTTCTTT.

This chain uses TRBV7-2 with TRBJ2-3; 11 bases are a match to TRBD2. Germline lookup yields CDR1 SGHTA and CDR2 FQGNSA. Trimming removed 4 bases from V and 6 bases from J; junction bases left unmatched: 12. The CDR3 loop spans 17 amino acids. The CDR3 reads CASSSSIAGGPGDTQYF. The CDR3 coding sequence is TGTGCCAGCAGCTCATCCATAGCGGGAGGGCCAGGGGATACGCAGTATTTT.

The J gene is TRBJ1-1, the V gene TRBV28; D is unresolved. The CDR3 runs to 15 residues. V was trimmed by 7 bases and J by 5 bases, leaving 20 bases between them. Germline V gene lookup returns CDR1 MDHEN and CDR2 SYDVKM. The CDR3 nucleotides read TGTGCCAGCACCGTAGCCTCGTCCGTTTTAACTGAAGCTTTCTTT. Protein product: CASTVASSVLTEAFF.

This clone showed up just once. The chain couples TRBV11-2 to TRBJ2-7, with 8 bases lining up with TRBD1. Germline V lookup: CDR1 SGHAT, CDR2 FQNNGV. The CDR3 spans 15 residues. V lost 5 bases, J lost 4 bases, and 10 bases stayed unmatched. The CDR3 loop reads CASSQSLGQVYEQYF. The CDR3 DNA reads TGTGCCAGCAGCCAAAGCTTGGGACAGGTTTACGAGCAGTACTTC.

The V gene is TRBV6-6, the J gene TRBJ1-5; possible D gene TRBD1, 5 bases. The CDR3 has 11 residues. Germline-derived CDR1 and CDR2 are MNHNY and SVGAGI (reference sequence). V lost 6 bases and J lost 6, with 6 bases in between. The CDR3 DNA is TGTGCCAGCAGAGGGGCTCAGCCCCAGCATTTT. Amino acids: CASRGAQPQHF.

DNA of the CDR3: TGTGCCAGCAGCCAAGGAGATGGCTACACCTTC. Its translation is CASSQGDGYTF. The V and J genes are TRBV4-2 and TRBJ1-2; D remains ambiguous. The CDR3 has 11 amino acids. Trimming took off 1 base at V and 6 bases at J, with 3 bases between the two ends. Germline V gives CDR1 LGHNA, CDR2 YNFKEQ.

Points on this clone: Within the sample, other DNA sequences also encode this same CDR3. V usage is TRBV7-3 and J usage is TRBJ1-1; 10 bases match TRBD1. Trimming cost V 4 bases and J 5 bases; bases outside gene matches: 1. The CDR3 extends over 13 amino acids. Germline V gene data show CDR1 as SGHTA and CDR2 as FQGTGA. CDR3 sequence: CASSSGQGTEAFF. Here the CDR3 DNA reads TGTGCCAGCAGCTCGGGACAGGGGACTGAAGCTTTCTTT.

V is TRBV5-1 and J is TRBJ1-2; 9 bases match TRBD1. J lost 4 bases, V lost 2 bases, and 6 bases had no gene match. The CDR3 sequence is 15 residues long. CDR1 SGHRS and CDR2 YFSETQ come from the germline V gene. In DNA form, the CDR3 reads TGCGCCAGCAGCTTTGAACAGGGGGCTCCCTATGGCTACACCTTC. It yields the protein CASSFEQGAPYGYTF. The variable domain in full, with the rest retrieved from reference TRBV5-1 and TRBJ1-2, is KAGVTQTPRYLIKTRGQQVTLSCSPISGHRSVSWYQQTPGQGLQFLFEYFSETQRNKGNFPGRFSGRQFSNSRSEMNVSTLELGDSALYLCASSFEQGAPYGYTFGSGTRLTVV.

The gene calls are TRBV5-4 and TRBJ1-1; no definite D call. Trimming stripped 2 bases from V and 1 base from J, with 6 bases between. Germline CDR1 reads SGHNT; CDR2 reads YYREEE (reference sequence). This CDR3 contains 13 residues. CDR3 region: CASSFTRNTEAFF. The DNA of the CDR3 is TGTGCCAGCAGCTTTACGAGGAACACTGAAGCTTTCTTT.

The V and J genes are TRBV5-6 and TRBJ2-5, with 10 bases identical to TRBD2. J lost 3 bases, V lost 7 bases, and 9 bases had no gene match. The germline V gene has CDR1 SGHDT and CDR2 YYEEEE. The CDR3 loop spans 15 amino acids. CDR3 in amino acids: CASESGGVGEETQYF. Written as DNA, the CDR3 is TGTGCCAGCGAGAGCGGGGGGGTTGGGGAAGAGACCCAGTACTTC.